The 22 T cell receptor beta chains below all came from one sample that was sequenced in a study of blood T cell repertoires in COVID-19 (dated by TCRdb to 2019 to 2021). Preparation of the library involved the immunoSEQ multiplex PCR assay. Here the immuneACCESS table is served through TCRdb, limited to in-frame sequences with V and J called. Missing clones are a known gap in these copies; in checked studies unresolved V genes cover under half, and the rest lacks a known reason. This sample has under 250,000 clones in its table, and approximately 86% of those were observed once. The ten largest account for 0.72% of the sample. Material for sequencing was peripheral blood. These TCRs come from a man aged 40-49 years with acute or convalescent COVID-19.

The CDR3 DNA reads TGTGCCAGTACTTCGACAGGCAACACTGAAGCTTTCTTT. It translates to CASTSTGNTEAFF. This chain connects TRBV19 to TRBJ1-1, with a weak D call TRBD1 (6 bases). The V and J ends lost 7 bases and 2 bases respectively, with 11 bases between them. The V gene's germline CDR1 is LNHDA and CDR2 SQIVND (reference sequence). The CDR3 runs to 13 residues.

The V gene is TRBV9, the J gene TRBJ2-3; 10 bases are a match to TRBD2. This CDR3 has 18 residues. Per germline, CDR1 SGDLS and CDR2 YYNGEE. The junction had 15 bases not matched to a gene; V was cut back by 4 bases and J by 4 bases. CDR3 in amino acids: CASSHSSLAGESSDTQYF. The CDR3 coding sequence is TGTGCCAGCAGCCACTCCTCCCTAGCGGGAGAATCATCAGATACGCAGTATTTT.

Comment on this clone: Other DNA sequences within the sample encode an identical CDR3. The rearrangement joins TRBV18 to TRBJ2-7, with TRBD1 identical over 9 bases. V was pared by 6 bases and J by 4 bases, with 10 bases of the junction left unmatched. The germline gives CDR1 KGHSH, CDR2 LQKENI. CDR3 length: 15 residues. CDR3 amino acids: CASSPTQGARYEQYF. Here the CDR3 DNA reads TGTGCCAGCTCGCCGACACAGGGGGCAAGGTACGAGCAGTACTTC. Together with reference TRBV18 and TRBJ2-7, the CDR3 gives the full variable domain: NAGVMQNPRHLVRRRGQEARLRCSPMKGHSHVYWYRQLPEEGLKFMVYLQKENIIDESGMPKERFSAEFPKEGPSILRIQQVVRGDSAAYFCASSPTQGARYEQYFGPGTRLTVT.

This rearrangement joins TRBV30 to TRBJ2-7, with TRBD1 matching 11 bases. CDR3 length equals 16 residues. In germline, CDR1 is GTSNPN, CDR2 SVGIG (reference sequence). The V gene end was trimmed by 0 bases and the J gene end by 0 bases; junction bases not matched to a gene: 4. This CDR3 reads CAWSVLGTGGSYEQYF. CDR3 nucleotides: TGTGCCTGGAGTGTACTCGGGACAGGGGGCTCCTACGAGCAGTACTTC. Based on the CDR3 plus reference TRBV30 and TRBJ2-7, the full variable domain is SQTIHQWPATLVQPVGSPLSLECTVEGTSNPNLYWYRQAAGRGLQLLFYSVGIGQISSEVPQNLSASRPQDRQFILSSKKLLLSDSGFYLCAWSVLGTGGSYEQYFGPGTRLTVT.

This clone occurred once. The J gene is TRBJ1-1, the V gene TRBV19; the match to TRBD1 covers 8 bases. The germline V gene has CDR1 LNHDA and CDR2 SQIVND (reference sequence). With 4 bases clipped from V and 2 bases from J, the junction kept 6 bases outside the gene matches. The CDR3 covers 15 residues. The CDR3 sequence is CASSRYPGGNTEAFF. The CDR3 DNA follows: TGTGCCAGTAGTAGGTACCCAGGGGGCAACACTGAAGCTTTCTTT.

In DNA form, the CDR3 reads TGTGCCAGCAGTCCCTCCCACAGACCTAACATACAAGAGACCCAGTACTTC. The encoded protein is CASSPSHRPNIQETQYF. V gene TRBV27 combines with J gene TRBJ2-5; no firm D call. Trimming stripped 5 bases from V and 2 bases from J, with 21 bases between. Looked up from germline, CDR1 is MNHEY and CDR2 is SMNVEV (reference sequence). The CDR3 spans 17 residues.

The CDR3 DNA reads as TGTGCCAGCAGTTTCACGACAGGGGGCAATCAGCCCCAGCATTTT. Its protein is CASSFTTGGNQPQHF. This rearrangement joins TRBV27 to TRBJ1-5; 8 bases line up with TRBD1. The length of the CDR3 is 15 residues. With 3 bases clipped from V and 2 bases from J, the junction kept 3 bases outside the gene matches. The germline V gene encodes CDR1 MNHEY and CDR2 SMNVEV (reference sequence).

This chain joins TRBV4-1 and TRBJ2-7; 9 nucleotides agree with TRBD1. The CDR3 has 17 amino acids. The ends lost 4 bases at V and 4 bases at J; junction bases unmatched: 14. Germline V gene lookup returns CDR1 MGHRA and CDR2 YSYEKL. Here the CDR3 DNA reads TGCGCCAGCAGCCCTAGATCCCCATCGACAGGGGGATACGAGCAGTACTTC. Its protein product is CASSPRSPSTGGYEQYF.

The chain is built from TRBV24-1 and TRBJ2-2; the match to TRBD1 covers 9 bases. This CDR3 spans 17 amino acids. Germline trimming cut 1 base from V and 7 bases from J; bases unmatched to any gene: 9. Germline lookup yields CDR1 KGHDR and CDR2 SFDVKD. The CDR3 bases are TGTGCCACCAGTGATTTCGGGACAGGGCTGGGTGGCGGGGAGCTGTTTTTT. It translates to CATSDFGTGLGGGELFF.

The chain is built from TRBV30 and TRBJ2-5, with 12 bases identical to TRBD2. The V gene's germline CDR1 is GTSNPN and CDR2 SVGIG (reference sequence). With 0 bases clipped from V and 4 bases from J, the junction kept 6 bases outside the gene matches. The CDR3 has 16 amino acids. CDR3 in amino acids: CAWSVALAGGGETQYF. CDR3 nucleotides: TGTGCCTGGAGTGTAGCCCTAGCGGGAGGGGGAGAGACCCAGTACTTC.

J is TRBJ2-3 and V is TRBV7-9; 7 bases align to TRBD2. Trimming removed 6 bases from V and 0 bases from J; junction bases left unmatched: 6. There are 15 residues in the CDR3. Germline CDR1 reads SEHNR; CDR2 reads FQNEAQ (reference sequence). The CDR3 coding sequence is TGTGCCAGCAGTTTTCTTAGCGGGAGCACAGATACGCAGTATTTT. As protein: CASSFLSGSTDTQYF.

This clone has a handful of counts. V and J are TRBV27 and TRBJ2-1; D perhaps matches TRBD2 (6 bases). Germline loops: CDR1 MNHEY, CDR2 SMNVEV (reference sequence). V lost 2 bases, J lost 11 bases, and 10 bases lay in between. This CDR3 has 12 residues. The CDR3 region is CASSLRAGQQFF. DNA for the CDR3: TGTGCCAGCAGTTTACGCGCGGGGCAGCAGTTCTTC.

The CDR3 nucleotides read TGTGCCAGCAGTTCACCGGGGGAGACCCAGTACTTC. It specifies CASSSPGETQYF. V and J are TRBV27 and TRBJ2-5; D is perhaps TRBD2 (5 bases). Germline CDR1 reads MNHEY; CDR2 reads SMNVEV (reference sequence). Trimming took off 4 bases at V and 5 bases at J, with 8 bases between the two ends. The CDR3 loop spans 12 amino acids.

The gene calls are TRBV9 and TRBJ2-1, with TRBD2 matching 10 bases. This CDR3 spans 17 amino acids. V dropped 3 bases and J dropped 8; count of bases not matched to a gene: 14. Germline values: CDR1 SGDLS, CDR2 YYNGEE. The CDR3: CASSETLLAGRIHEQFF. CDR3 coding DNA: TGTGCCAGCAGCGAAACCCTACTAGCGGGGAGGATCCATGAGCAGTTCTTC.

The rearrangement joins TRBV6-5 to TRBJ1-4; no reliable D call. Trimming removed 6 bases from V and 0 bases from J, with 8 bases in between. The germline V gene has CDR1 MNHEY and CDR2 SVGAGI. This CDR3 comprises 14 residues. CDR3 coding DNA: TGTGCCAGCAGGGCGGCTACAACTAATGAAAAACTGTTTTTT. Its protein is CASRAATTNEKLFF.

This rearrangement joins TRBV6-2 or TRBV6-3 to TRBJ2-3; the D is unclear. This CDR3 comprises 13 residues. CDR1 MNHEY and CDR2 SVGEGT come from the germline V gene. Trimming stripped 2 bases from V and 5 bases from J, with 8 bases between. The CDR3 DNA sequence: TGTGCCAGCAGTTACCCCCGCGAAGATACGCAGTATTTT. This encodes CASSYPREDTQYF.

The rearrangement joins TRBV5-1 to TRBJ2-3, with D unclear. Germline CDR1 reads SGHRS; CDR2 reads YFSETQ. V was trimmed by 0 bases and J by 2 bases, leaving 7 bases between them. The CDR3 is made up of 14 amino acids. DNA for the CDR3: TGCGCCAGCAGCTTGGAAACAGTCACAGATACGCAGTATTTT. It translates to CASSLETVTDTQYF.

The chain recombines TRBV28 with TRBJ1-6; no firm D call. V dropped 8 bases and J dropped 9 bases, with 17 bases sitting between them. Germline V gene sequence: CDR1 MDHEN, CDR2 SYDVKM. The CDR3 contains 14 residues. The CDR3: CASFSRMIGSPLHF. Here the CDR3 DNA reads TGTGCCAGCTTTTCGAGGATGATCGGTTCACCCCTCCACTTT. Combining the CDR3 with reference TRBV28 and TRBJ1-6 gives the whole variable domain DVKVTQSSRYLVKRTGEKVFLECVQDMDHENMFWYRQDPGLGLRLIYFSYDVKMKEKGDIPEGYSVSREKKERFSLILESASTNQTSMYLCASFSRMIGSPLHFGNGTRLTVT.

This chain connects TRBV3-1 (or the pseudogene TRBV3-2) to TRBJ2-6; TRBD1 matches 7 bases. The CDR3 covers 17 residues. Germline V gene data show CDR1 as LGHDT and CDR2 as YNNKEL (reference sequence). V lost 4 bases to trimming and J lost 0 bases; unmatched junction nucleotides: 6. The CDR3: CASSPWTGNSGANVLTF. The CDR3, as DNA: TGTGCCAGCAGCCCCTGGACAGGAAACTCTGGGGCCAACGTCCTGACTTTC.

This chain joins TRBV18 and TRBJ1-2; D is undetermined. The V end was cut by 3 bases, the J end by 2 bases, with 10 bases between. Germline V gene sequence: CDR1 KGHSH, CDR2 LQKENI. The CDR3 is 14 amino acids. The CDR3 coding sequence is TGTGCCAGCTCACCTCCGTCCCGGAACTATGGCTACACCTTC. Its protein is CASSPPSRNYGYTF. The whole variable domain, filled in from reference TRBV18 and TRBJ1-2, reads NAGVMQNPRHLVRRRGQEARLRCSPMKGHSHVYWYRQLPEEGLKFMVYLQKENIIDESGMPKERFSAEFPKEGPSILRIQQVVRGDSAAYFCASSPPSRNYGYTFGSGTRLTVV.

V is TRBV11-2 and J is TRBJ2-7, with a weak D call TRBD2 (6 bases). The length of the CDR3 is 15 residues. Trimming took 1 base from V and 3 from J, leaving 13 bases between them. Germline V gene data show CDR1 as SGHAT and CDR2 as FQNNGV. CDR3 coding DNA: TGTGCCAGCAGCTTAGGGTCTAGCGCCGTCTACGAGCAGTACTTC. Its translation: CASSLGSSAVYEQYF. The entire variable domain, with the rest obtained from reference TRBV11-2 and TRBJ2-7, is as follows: EAGVAQSPRYKIIEKRQSVAFWCNPISGHATLYWYQQILGQGPKLLIQFQNNGVVDDSQLPKDRFSAERLKGVDSTLKIQPAKLEDSAVYLCASSLGSSAVYEQYFGPGTRLTVT.

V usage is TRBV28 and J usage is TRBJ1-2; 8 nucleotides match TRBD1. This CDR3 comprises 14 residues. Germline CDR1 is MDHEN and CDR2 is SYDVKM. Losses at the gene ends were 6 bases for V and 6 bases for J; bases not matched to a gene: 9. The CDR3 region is CASRTDRGVHGYTF. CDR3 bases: TGTGCCAGCAGAACTGACAGGGGAGTTCATGGCTACACCTTC.